Shown below are 24 T cell receptor beta chains from a single sample sequenced in a study of T-cell memory formation after mild COVID-19 (dated by TCRdb to the early 2020s). Library preparation used 5' RACE. Reads for this sample came from an Illumina NovaSeq 6000. In-frame beta chains were kept once TCRdb had trimmed the public reads at Q25 with fastp and called clones with MiXCR. Identical CDR3 protein sequences are pooled into one entry, listed with their most common genes and DNA. The sample profile shows about 350,000 distinct CDR3 sequences; around 20% of them were found once. Jointly, the top ten make up roughly a fifth of the sample. Sequencing input: PBMCs or a T cell subset sorted from them (not recorded which). The receptor source for this set is a man younger than 35 who had mild COVID-19 (a few samples of this study predate the infection). The sample titles of this study are shuffled in the database, so cell type and time point are left out; the donor was told from shared clones.

In this sample, this clonotype turned up a few times. The chain uses TRBV5-4 and TRBJ2-5, with a tentative D call TRBD1 (5 bases). Germline loops: CDR1 SGHNT, CDR2 YYREEE (reference sequence). V lost 7 bases and J 5 bases, leaving 18 bases between the germline ends. The CDR3 covers 14 residues. CDR3 nucleotide sequence: TGTGCCAGCTTTTTTCAGGGCCCTTCGGAGACCCAGTACTTC. It translates to CASFFQGPSETQYF. The whole variable domain, remainder taken from reference TRBV5-4 and TRBJ2-5, is ETGVTQSPTHLIKTRGQQVTLRCSSQSGHNTVSWYQQALGQGPQFIFQYYREEENGRGNFPPRFSGLQFPNYSSELNVNALELDDSALYLCASFFQGPSETQYFGPGTRLLVL.

The sample holds a few counts of this clonotype. This rearrangement joins TRBV5-1 to TRBJ1-1, with 9 bases that match TRBD1. Germline loops: CDR1 SGHRS, CDR2 YFSETQ. The CDR3 extends over 15 amino acids. V lost 3 bases, J lost 1 base, and 4 bases stayed unmatched. CDR3 coding DNA: TGCGCCAGCAGCTGGACAGGGGCCACGAACACTGAAGCTTTCTTT. Translation: CASSWTGATNTEAFF.

The V gene is TRBV2, the J gene TRBJ2-6, with TRBD1 matching 7 bases. This CDR3 region has 15 residues. V trimming: 7 bases; J trimming: 2 bases; junction bases outside the gene matches: 5. The germline V gene encodes CDR1 SNHLY and CDR2 FYNNEI. The CDR3 loop is CASIMGQPGANVLTF. For the CDR3, the DNA is TGTGCCAGCATCATGGGACAGCCTGGGGCCAACGTCCTGACTTTC.

This clonotype occurred a few times. V usage is TRBV3-1 and J usage is TRBJ2-5; TRBD2 aligns across 12 bases. The CDR3 runs to 21 residues. The germline V gene has CDR1 LGHDT and CDR2 YNNKEL (reference sequence). V lost 8 bases to trimming and J lost 0 bases; unmatched junction nucleotides: 22. The CDR3 coding sequence is TGTGCCAGCTCACCTCCTCCGGGGGGCAGGACTAGCGGGGCTTACCAAGAGACCCAGTACTTC. Protein product: CASSPPPGGRTSGAYQETQYF.

This chain links TRBV11-2 with TRBJ1-2; D not resolved. V dropped 5 bases and J dropped 6 bases, with 16 bases sitting between them. Germline values: CDR1 SGHAT, CDR2 FQNNGV. The CDR3 loop spans 14 amino acids. The CDR3 DNA sequence: TGTGCCAGCAGCCAGAATAGAAGTTGGCATGGCTACACCTTC. The encoded protein is CASSQNRSWHGYTF.

This clonotype was detected only a few times. The J gene is TRBJ2-1, the V gene TRBV5-1; a weak D match, TRBD1 (6 bases). Germline V gives CDR1 SGHRS, CDR2 YFSETQ. CDR3 size: 17 residues. Trimming shortened V by 2 bases and J by 0 bases, and 15 bases separated the two germline ends. The CDR3 sequence: CASSLQGLISSYNEQFF. CDR3 in DNA: TGCGCCAGCAGCTTACAGGGCCTAATAAGCTCCTACAATGAGCAGTTCTTC.

The rearrangement joins TRBV5-1 to TRBJ1-1, with D possibly being TRBD1 (5 bases). The ends were cut back, 6 bases at V and 1 base at J, with 13 bases in the middle. CDR3 size: 14 residues. Germline values: CDR1 SGHRS, CDR2 YFSETQ. The CDR3 bases are TGCGCCAGCATCCCGGGGGGAGGGAACACTGAAGCTTTCTTT. This encodes CASIPGGGNTEAFF.

This clonotype was observed a few times. The rearrangement joins TRBV7-9 to TRBJ1-2; maybe TRBD1 (5 bases). The CDR3 loop spans 14 amino acids. The germline V and J ends were trimmed by 5 bases and 3 bases, with 13 bases remaining between them. Germline assignment: CDR1 SEHNR and CDR2 FQNEAQ (reference sequence). This chain's CDR3 is CASSRVLGDYGYTF. DNA of the CDR3: TGTGCCAGCAGCCGAGTCCTAGGGGACTATGGCTACACCTTC.

The V and J genes are TRBV7-9 and TRBJ2-2; D is uncertain. This CDR3 spans 17 amino acids. The germline V gene encodes CDR1 SEHNR and CDR2 FQNEAQ (reference sequence). Trimming shortened V by 1 base and J by 4 bases, and 16 bases separated the two germline ends. The CDR3 coding sequence is TGTGCCAGCAGCTTAGGTGGCACCTCGAGGAGCACCGGGGAGCTGTTTTTT. Translation: CASSLGGTSRSTGELFF.

This chain uses TRBV4-2 with TRBJ2-7; 16 nucleotides align to TRBD2. The CDR3 has 16 amino acids. CDR1 and CDR2 (germline): LGHNA, YNFKEQ. With 3 bases clipped from V and 4 bases from J, the junction kept 3 bases outside the gene matches. This CDR3 reads CASSQGTSGGDYEQYF. The CDR3 DNA sequence: TGTGCCAGCAGCCAGGGGACTAGCGGGGGGGATTACGAGCAGTACTTC.

This chain links TRBV19 with TRBJ1-2; the match to TRBD1 covers 8 bases. CDR1 is LNHDA and CDR2 is SQIVND in the germline V gene (reference sequence). The ends lost 7 bases at V and 0 bases at J; junction bases unmatched: 4. CDR3 length: 14 amino acids. The CDR3 here is CASTGQGTNYGYTF. As DNA, the CDR3 is TGTGCCAGTACCGGACAGGGAACTAACTATGGCTACACCTTC.

This clonotype was seen a few times. The rearrangement links TRBV5-6 to TRBJ2-1; no reliable D call. The germline V gene encodes CDR1 SGHDT and CDR2 YYEEEE. The CDR3 sequence is 15 residues long. The germline V and J ends were trimmed by 1 base and 4 bases, with 12 bases remaining between them. The CDR3 bases are TGTGCCAGCAGCTTGTCCTTGGGGATATACAATGAGCAGTTCTTC. It translates to CASSLSLGIYNEQFF. The full variable domain, its missing parts supplied by reference TRBV5-6 and TRBJ2-1, is DAGVTQSPTHLIKTRGQQVTLRCSPKSGHDTVSWYQQALGQGPQFIFQYYEEEERQRGNFPDRFSGHQFPNYSSELNVNALLLGDSALYLCASSLSLGIYNEQFFGPGTRLTVL.

Only a few counts were recorded for this clonotype. The CDR3 sequence: CASSQEAGGVSNTEAFF. CDR3 nucleotide sequence: TGCGCCAGCAGCCAAGAGGCCGGTGGGGTTTCCAACACTGAAGCTTTCTTT. The chain is built from TRBV4-1 and TRBJ1-1; D ambiguous. This CDR3 spans 17 amino acids. Germline CDR1 MGHRA, CDR2 YSYEKL. V was shortened by 0 bases and J by 2 bases, with 16 bases between the two germline ends.

The rearrangement uses TRBV5-1 and TRBJ2-7; D is possibly TRBD1 or TRBD2 (7 bases each). Between the trimmed V and J ends, which lost 5 bases and 6 bases, there was a span of 18 bases. Germline CDR1 reads SGHRS; CDR2 reads YFSETQ. The CDR3 length is 14 residues. This CDR3 is CASRGNTGEGEQYF. The DNA for the CDR3 is TGCGCCAGCAGAGGGAACACAGGGGAGGGCGAGCAGTACTTC.

This clonotype was counted only a few times. The chain carries TRBV7-8 and TRBJ2-5, with 15 nucleotides matching TRBD2. J lost 3 bases, V lost 4 bases, and 3 bases had no gene match. The germline gives CDR1 SGHVS, CDR2 FQNEAQ. The CDR3 is made up of 16 amino acids. Written as DNA, the CDR3 is TGTGCCAGCAGCTATGGGACTAGCGGGGGGAAAGAGACCCAGTACTTC. Its protein product is CASSYGTSGGKETQYF.

In this sample, this clonotype turned up a few times. The chain employs TRBV6-2 or TRBV6-3 and TRBJ2-2; TRBD1 matches at 9 bases. The V gene's germline CDR1 is MNHEY and CDR2 SVGEGT. The junction had 10 bases not matched to a gene; V was cut back by 8 bases and J by 6 bases. The length of the CDR3 is 15 residues. DNA of the CDR3: TGTGCCAGCCGACCGGGACAGGGCGTTGCCGGGGAGCTGTTTTTT. Amino acids: CASRPGQGVAGELFF.

This clonotype was found a few times. The CDR3 loop is CASSSASHEQYF. In DNA form, the CDR3 reads TGTGCCAGCAGCTCAGCTAGTCACGAGCAGTACTTC. V is TRBV7-9 and J is TRBJ2-7; D is undetermined. The CDR3 spans 12 residues. Trimming left V 4 bases short and J 5 bases short, with 9 bases between. The germline V gene encodes CDR1 SEHNR and CDR2 FQNEAQ (reference sequence).

This clonotype has just a few counts. V gene TRBV4-1 combines with J gene TRBJ1-6; 8 bases are shared with TRBD1. Per germline, CDR1 MGHRA and CDR2 YSYEKL. With 2 bases clipped from V and 7 bases from J, the junction kept 10 bases outside the gene matches. The CDR3 totals 17 residues. Here the CDR3 reads CASSQRDRTTGNSPLHF. CDR3 nucleotides: TGCGCCAGCAGCCAAAGGGACAGGACTACCGGGAATTCACCCCTCCACTTT.

This chain connects TRBV3-1 to TRBJ2-7; D ambiguous. Germline CDR1 and CDR2: LGHDT and YNNKEL (reference sequence). The CDR3 contains 14 residues. V was shortened by 5 bases and J by 0 bases, with 11 bases between the two germline ends. In DNA, the CDR3 is TGTGCCAGCAGCTTAGGGCCTAGCTCCTACGAGCAGTACGTC. It yields the protein CASSLGPSSYEQYV.

This clonotype was seen only a few times. The rearrangement links TRBV18 to TRBJ2-7, with 9 bases lining up with TRBD1. CDR1 is KGHSH, CDR2 LQKENI, per germline. The V segment lost 3 bases and the J segment 3 bases; nucleotides outside the gene matches: 3. The CDR3 length is 14 residues. CDR3 sequence: CASSPDRGVYEQYV. The CDR3 bases are TGTGCCAGCTCACCCGACAGGGGGGTCTACGAGCAGTACGTC.

V is TRBV6-2 or TRBV6-3 and J is TRBJ1-1; D gene ambiguous. V gave up 2 bases and J gave up 5 bases, with 12 bases separating them. CDR1 MNHEY and CDR2 SVGEGT come from the germline V gene. The CDR3 covers 14 residues. Here the CDR3 reads CASSYGSGRTEAFF. The CDR3 region has the DNA TGTGCCAGCAGTTACGGGTCAGGACGAACTGAAGCTTTCTTT.

This clonotype was found a few times. The rearrangement joins TRBV5-5 to TRBJ2-7; D uncertain. Between the trimmed V and J ends, which lost 2 bases and 2 bases, there was a span of 20 bases. The CDR3 contains 17 residues. Germline-derived CDR1 and CDR2 are SGHKS and YYEKEE (reference sequence). The CDR3 is CASSLIAERIIPYEQYV. CDR3 DNA sequence: TGTGCCAGCAGCTTAATCGCGGAAAGAATTATTCCCTACGAGCAGTACGTC.

This clonotype was seen a few times. The V gene is TRBV7-2, the J gene TRBJ1-2; no clear D gene. Germline CDR1 is SGHTA and CDR2 is FQGNSA. Trimming cost V 3 bases and J 6 bases, with 17 bases left between them. This CDR3 contains 15 residues. The chain's CDR3 is CASSFPPTGNDGYTF. The CDR3 region has the DNA TGTGCCAGCAGCTTCCCCCCAACGGGGAACGATGGCTACACCTTC.

This clonotype turned up a few times. V gene TRBV7-9 combines with J gene TRBJ2-5; D perhaps matches TRBD2 (5 bases). Germline assignment: CDR1 SEHNR and CDR2 FQNEAQ (reference sequence). V shed 3 bases and J shed 5 bases, with 19 bases lying between them. This CDR3 region has 16 residues. CDR3 protein: CASSFPFAMRVETQYF. The CDR3 region has the DNA TGTGCCAGCAGCTTCCCATTTGCTATGAGGGTGGAGACCCAGTACTTC.